This note documents a single TCR beta chain sequence. No antigen is known for it. These donors counted as nominally healthy when sampled, but unrecorded immune exposures were likely. In the PCR, 60 Vbeta and 13 Jbeta primers were used. Repertoires were generated with immunoSEQ multiplex PCR, while TCRdb's copy carries only in-frame clones and drops some. The sample gives approximately 110,000 clones, 10% to 15% of which show up once; approximately 15% is in the top ten. This sample is part of a study of cytomegalovirus exposure and HLA in healthy donors. Findings and limits, study-wide: Fewer N-insertions (relative to the approximately 700-donor mean) were reportedly seen in an Asian-associated ancestry cluster in a later analysis. Many donors shared some public TCRs, even though most TCR sequences were rare. CMV serostatus was the sole immune exposure data available.

Germline values: CDR1 SGHDT, CDR2 YYEEEE. CDR3 length: 17 amino acids. V lost 4 bases, J lost 0 bases, and 8 bases stayed unmatched. V and J are TRBV5-6 and TRBJ2-1; TRBD2 aligns across 9 bases. This receptor was identified in a man in his forties in good health and CMV-seropositive. The specimen was PBMCs. The CDR3 here is CASSRLSGRSSYNEQFF. CDR3 bases: TGTGCCAGCAGCCGTCTTAGCGGGAGAAGCTCCTACAATGAGCAGTTCTTC. The complete variable domain, with remaining parts taken from reference TRBV5-6 and TRBJ2-1, reads DAGVTQSPTHLIKTRGQQVTLRCSPKSGHDTVSWYQQALGQGPQFIFQYYEEEERQRGNFPDRFSGHQFPNYSSELNVNALLLGDSALYLCASSRLSGRSSYNEQFFGPGTRLTVL.